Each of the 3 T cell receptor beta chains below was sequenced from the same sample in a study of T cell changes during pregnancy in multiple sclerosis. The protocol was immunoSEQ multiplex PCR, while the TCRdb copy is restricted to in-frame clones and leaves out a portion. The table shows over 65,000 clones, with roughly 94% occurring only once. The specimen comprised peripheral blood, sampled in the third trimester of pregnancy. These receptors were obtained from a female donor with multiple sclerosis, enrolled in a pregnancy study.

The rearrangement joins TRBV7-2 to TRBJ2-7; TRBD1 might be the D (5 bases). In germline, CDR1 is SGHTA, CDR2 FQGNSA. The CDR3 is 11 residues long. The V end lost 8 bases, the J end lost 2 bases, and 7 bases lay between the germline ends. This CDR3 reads CASAGTYEQYF. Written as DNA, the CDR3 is TGTGCCAGCGCAGGGACCTACGAGCAGTACTTC.

CDR3 region: CASSQETGSNTEAFF. In DNA form, the CDR3 reads TGCGCCAGCAGCCAGGAGACAGGTTCGAACACTGAAGCTTTCTTT. The genes are TRBV4-3 and TRBJ1-1; possible D gene TRBD1, 6 bases. Trimming left V 3 bases short and J 1 base short, with 12 bases between. Germline V gene data show CDR1 as LGHNA and CDR2 as YSLEER. CDR3 length: 15 residues.

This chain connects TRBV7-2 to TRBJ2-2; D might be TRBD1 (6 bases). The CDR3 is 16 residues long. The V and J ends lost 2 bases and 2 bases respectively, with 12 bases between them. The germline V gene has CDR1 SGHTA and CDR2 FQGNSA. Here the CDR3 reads CASSLIGGQNTGELFF. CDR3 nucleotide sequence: TGTGCCAGCAGCTTAATAGGGGGACAAAACACCGGGGAGCTGTTTTTT.